Listed below are T cell receptor beta chains from one sample, sequenced in a study of CD39 and CD103 CD8 tumor-infiltrating T cells. The assay was immunoSEQ multiplex PCR, and TCRdb's table has in-frame clones only and misses some. The data show approximately 400 clones, 70% seen once. Sequencing was performed on CD39- CD103+ CD8+ T cells sorted from the tumor. Receptors were obtained from a human donor with head and neck squamous cell carcinoma. The CDR3 runs from the conserved cysteine through the conserved F or W. The D gene is left open where the match is weak. Rows may omit the clone size; those that give it use once, few, many or a size class.

v_call	clone_size	j_call	d_call	cdr3_nt	cdr3_aa
TRBV2	few	TRBJ2-1	.	TGTGCCAGCGCCCCGGGATACAATGAGCAGTTCTTC	CASAPGYNEQFF
TRBV30	once	TRBJ1-1	.	TGTGCCTGGGACTCGGGGACTAACACTGAAGCTTTCTTT	CAWDSGTNTEAFF
TRBV7-6	.	TRBJ1-5	.	TGTGCCAGCGGTGAGGGAGGCAATCAGCCCCAGCATTTT	CASGEGGNQPQHF
TRBV27	.	TRBJ2-3	.	TGTGCCAGCAGTTTATTACTCAACACAGATACGCAGTATTTT	CASSLLLNTDTQYF
TRBV6-6	.	TRBJ2-7	.	TGTGCCAGCTGGGACACCTCGACCTACGAGCAGTACTTC	CASWDTSTYEQYF
TRBV7-9	.	TRBJ2-1	.	TGTGCCAGCAGCGACAGTGCGACTCTTTACAATGAGCAGTTCTTC	CASSDSATLYNEQFF
TRBV19	few	TRBJ1-2	.	TGTGCCATCCGGACAGATTTCTATGGCTACACCTTC	CAIRTDFYGYTF
TRBV9	.	TRBJ2-5	.	TGTGCCAGCAGCGTAGACAGTGGCGAGACCCAGTACTTC	CASSVDSGETQYF
TRBV1	.	TRBJ2-1	.	TGCACCAGCAGCCAAGGGAGCGGGGCGGAGATCTACAATGAGCAGTTCTTC	CTSSQGSGAEIYNEQFF
TRBV7-9	.	TRBJ1-1	TRBD1	TGTGCCAGCAGCTTTCTGGACAGGACGGCTGAAGCTTTCTTT	CASSFLDRTAEAFF
TRBV9	.	TRBJ1-1	.	TGTGCCAGCAGCGTACGGCCGGGGAACACTGAAGCTTTCTTT	CASSVRPGNTEAFF
TRBV27	.	TRBJ1-1	.	TGTGCCAGCAGTTTACAGGGGACGAACACTGAAGCTTTCTTT	CASSLQGTNTEAFF
TRBV19	.	TRBJ2-7	TRBD1	TGTGCCAGTAGTCTGACAGGGGGCTACTACGAGCAGTACTTC	CASSLTGGYYEQYF
TRBV27	few	TRBJ1-2	TRBD1	TGTGCCAGCAGTTTGCAGGGGGCTAACTATGGCTACACCTTC	CASSLQGANYGYTF